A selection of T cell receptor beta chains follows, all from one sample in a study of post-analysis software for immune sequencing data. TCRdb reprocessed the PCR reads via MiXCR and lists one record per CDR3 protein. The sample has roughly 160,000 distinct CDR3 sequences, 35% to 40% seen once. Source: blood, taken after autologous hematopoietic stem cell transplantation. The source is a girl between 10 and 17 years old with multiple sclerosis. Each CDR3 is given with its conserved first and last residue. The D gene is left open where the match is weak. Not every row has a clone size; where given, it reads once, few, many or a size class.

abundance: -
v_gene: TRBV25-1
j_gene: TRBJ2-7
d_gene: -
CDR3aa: CASSEPGPSYEQYF
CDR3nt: TGTGCCAGCAGTGAGCCGGGACCTTCCTACGAGCAGTACTTC

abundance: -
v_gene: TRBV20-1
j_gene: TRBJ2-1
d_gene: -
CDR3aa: CSARVTSSYNEQFF
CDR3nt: TGCAGTGCTAGAGTGACTAGCTCCTACAATGAGCAGTTCTTC

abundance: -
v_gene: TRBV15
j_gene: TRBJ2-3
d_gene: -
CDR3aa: CATSRQENTDTQYF
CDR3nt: TGTGCCACCAGCAGACAGGAGAACACAGATACGCAGTATTTT

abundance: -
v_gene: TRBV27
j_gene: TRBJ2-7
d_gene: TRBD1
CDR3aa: CASSFQGQGFPYEQYF
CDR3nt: TGTGCCAGCAGTTTCCAGGGACAGGGGTTCCCCTACGAGCAGTACTTC

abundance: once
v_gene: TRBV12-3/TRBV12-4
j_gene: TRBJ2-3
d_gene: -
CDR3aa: CASSLSRGFGDAQYF
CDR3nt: TGTGCCAGCAGTTTATCCCGGGGGTTTGGAGATGCGCAGTATTTT

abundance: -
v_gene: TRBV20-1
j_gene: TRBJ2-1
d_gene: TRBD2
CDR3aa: CSGFPGLVKGSSYNERFF
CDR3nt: TGCAGTGGATTTCCGGGACTAGTCAAAGGGAGCTCCTACAATGAGCGGTTCTTC

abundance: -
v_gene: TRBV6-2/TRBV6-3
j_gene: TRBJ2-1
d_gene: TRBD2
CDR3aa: CASTSLSSGEQFF
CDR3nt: TGTGCCAGCACCTCCTTATCTAGCGGAGAGCAGTTCTTC

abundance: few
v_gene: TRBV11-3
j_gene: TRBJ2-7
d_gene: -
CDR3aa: CASSLRPSAREQYF
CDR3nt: TGTGCCAGCAGCTTACGTCCCTCGGCGAGGGAGCAGTACTTC

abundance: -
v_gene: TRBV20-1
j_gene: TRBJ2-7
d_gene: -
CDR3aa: CSARSQGPEYF
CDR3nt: TGCAGTGCTAGATCACAGGGTCCGGAGTACTTC

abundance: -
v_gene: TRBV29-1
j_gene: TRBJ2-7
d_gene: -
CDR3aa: CSVLPETGPAGEQYF
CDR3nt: TGCAGCGTCCTCCCAGAAACGGGTCCCGCCGGCGAGCAGTACTTC

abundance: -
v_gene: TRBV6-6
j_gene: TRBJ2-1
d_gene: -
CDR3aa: CASSSPAQAYEQFF
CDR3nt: TGTGCCAGCAGTTCCCCGGCCCAGGCGTATGAGCAGTTCTTC

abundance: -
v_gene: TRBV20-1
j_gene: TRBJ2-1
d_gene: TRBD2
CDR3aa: CSARLTGGALDEQFF
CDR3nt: TGCAGTGCTAGGCTAACCGGGGGGGCCTTAGATGAGCAGTTCTTC

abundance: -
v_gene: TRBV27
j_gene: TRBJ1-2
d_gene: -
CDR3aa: CASSLSGGLYGYTF
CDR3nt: TGTGCCAGCAGTTTATCGGGGGGGCTCTATGGCTACACCTTC

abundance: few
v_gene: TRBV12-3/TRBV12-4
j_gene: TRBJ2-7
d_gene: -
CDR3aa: CASSFLPQYEQYF
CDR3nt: TGTGCCAGCAGTTTTCTGCCCCAGTACGAGCAGTACTTC

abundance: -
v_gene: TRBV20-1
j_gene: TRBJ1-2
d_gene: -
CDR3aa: CSAPTLRDYGYTF
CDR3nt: TGCAGTGCCCCAACCCTCCGGGATTATGGCTACACCTTC

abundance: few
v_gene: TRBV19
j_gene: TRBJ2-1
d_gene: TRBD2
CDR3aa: CASSIEVSREVGEQFF
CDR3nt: TGTGCCAGTAGTATAGAGGTCTCGCGGGAGGTAGGGGAGCAGTTCTTC

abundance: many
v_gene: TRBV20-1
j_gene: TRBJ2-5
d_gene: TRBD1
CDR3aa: CSAPPGGQETQYF
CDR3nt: TGCAGTGCCCCCCCAGGGGGTCAAGAGACCCAGTACTTC

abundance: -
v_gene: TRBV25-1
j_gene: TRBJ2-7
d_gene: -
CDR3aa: CASRGDTAAYEQYF
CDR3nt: TGTGCCAGCAGGGGCGACACAGCAGCCTACGAGCAGTACTTC

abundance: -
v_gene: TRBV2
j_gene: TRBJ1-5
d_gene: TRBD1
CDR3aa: CASSHIGQGASLMDLSNQPQHF
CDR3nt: TGTGCCAGCAGCCATATTGGACAGGGGGCCTCGCTAATGGACCTGAGCAATCAGCCCCAGCATTTT

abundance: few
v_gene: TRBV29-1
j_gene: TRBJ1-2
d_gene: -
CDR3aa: CSVHSGDGEPYGYTF
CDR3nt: TGCAGCGTTCATTCGGGGGACGGAGAACCTTATGGCTACACCTTC

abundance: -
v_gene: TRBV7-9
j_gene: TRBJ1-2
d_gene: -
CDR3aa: CASSLVGGPWDYTF
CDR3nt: TGTGCCAGCAGCTTAGTGGGGGGCCCTTGGGACTACACCTTC

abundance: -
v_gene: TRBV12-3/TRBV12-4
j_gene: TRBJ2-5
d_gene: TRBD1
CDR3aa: CASRRNDRGETQYF
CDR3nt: TGTGCCAGCAGGCGTAACGACAGGGGAGAGACCCAGTACTTC

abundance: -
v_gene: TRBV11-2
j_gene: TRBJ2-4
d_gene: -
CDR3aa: CASSLQPTANIQYF
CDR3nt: TGTGCCAGCAGCTTACAGCCAACTGCAAACATTCAGTACTTC

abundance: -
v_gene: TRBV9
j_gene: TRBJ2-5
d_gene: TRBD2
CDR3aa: CASSVGLTSVGETQYF
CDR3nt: TGTGCCAGCAGCGTAGGCCTGACTAGCGTAGGAGAGACCCAGTACTTC

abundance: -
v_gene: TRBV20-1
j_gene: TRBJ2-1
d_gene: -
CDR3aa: CSARDFVGLGNEQFF
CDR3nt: TGCAGTGCTAGAGATTTCGTCGGCCTTGGCAATGAGCAGTTCTTC

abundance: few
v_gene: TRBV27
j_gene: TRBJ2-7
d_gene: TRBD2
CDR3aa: CASSPLGAGGYEQYF
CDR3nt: TGTGCCAGCAGTCCCCTTGGAGCGGGAGGCTACGAGCAGTACTTC

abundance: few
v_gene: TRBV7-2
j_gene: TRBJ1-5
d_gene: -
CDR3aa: CASSLDPAVNQPQHF
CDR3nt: TGTGCCAGCAGCTTAGATCCGGCAGTCAATCAGCCCCAGCATTTT

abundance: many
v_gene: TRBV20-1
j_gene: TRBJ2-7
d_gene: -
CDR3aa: CSASRGAEEQYF
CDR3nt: TGCAGTGCTAGCCGGGGGGCTGAGGAGCAGTACTTC

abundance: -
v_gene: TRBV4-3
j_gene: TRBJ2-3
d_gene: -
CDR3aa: CASSQDWGYTDTQYF
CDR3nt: TGCGCCAGCAGCCAAGATTGGGGGTACACAGATACGCAGTATTTT

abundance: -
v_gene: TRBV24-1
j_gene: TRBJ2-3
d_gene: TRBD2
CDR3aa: CATSWGLARDTQYF
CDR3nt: TGTGCCACCAGCTGGGGACTAGCACGGGATACGCAGTATTTT

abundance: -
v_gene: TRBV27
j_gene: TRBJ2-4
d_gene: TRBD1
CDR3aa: CASSLSGQGLNIQYF
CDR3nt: TGTGCCAGCAGTTTATCGGGACAGGGGCTAAACATTCAGTACTTC

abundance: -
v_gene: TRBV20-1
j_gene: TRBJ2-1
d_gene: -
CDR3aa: CSARTSGETQFF
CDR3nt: TGCAGTGCTCGGACTTCAGGGGAGACCCAGTTCTTC

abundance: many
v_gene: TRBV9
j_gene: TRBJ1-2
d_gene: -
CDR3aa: CASSVGGDYGYTF
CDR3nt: TGTGCCAGCAGCGTCGGAGGGGACTATGGCTACACCTTC

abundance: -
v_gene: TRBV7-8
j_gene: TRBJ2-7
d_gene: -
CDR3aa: CASSLGRAREQYF
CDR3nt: TGTGCCAGCAGCTTAGGCCGAGCTCGCGAGCAGTACTTC

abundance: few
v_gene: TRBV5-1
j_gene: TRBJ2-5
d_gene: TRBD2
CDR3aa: CASSAAISGPRRETQYF
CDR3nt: TGCGCCAGCAGCGCAGCCATTAGCGGGCCCAGACGGGAGACCCAGTACTTC

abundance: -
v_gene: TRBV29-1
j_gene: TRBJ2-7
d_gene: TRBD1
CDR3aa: CSEDTGGPAYEQYF
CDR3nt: TGCAGCGAAGACACAGGGGGACCGGCCTACGAGCAGTACTTC

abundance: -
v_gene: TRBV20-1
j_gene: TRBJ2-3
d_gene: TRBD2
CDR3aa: CSARGLAGLTDTQYF
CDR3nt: TGCAGTGCTAGAGGACTAGCGGGCCTCACAGATACGCAGTATTTT

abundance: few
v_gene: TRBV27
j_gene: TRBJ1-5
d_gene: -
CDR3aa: CASSLVGGDQPQHF
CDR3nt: TGTGCCAGCAGTTTAGTCGGGGGCGATCAGCCCCAGCATTTT

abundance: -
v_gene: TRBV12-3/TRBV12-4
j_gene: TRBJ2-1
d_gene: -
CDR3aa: CASSFSRPNEQFF
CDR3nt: TGTGCCAGCAGTTTTAGTAGACCCAATGAGCAGTTCTTC

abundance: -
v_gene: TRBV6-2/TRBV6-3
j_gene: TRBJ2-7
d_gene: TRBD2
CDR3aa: CASSYGRLAGWGEQYF
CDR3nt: TGTGCCAGCAGTTACGGTAGGCTAGCGGGATGGGGTGAGCAGTACTTC

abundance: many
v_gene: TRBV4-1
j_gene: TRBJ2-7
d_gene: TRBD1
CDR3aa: CASSHDGTGAYRGQYF
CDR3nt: TGCGCCAGCAGCCATGACGGGACAGGGGCGTACAGGGGGCAGTACTTC

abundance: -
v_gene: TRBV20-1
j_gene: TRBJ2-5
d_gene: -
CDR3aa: CSAKTVSWETQYF
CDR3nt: TGCAGTGCAAAGACGGTTAGCTGGGAGACCCAGTACTTC

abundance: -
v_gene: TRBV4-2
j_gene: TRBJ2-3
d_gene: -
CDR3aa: CASSHNGDSTDTQYF
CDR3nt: TGTGCCAGCAGCCATAACGGGGATAGCACAGATACGCAGTATTTT

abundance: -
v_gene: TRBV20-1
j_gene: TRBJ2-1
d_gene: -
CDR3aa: CSAKPSGLGDNEQFF
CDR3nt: TGCAGTGCTAAGCCCTCGGGGCTAGGAGACAATGAGCAGTTCTTC

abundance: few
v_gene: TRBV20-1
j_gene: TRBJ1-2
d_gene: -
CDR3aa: CSAEKQESYGYTF
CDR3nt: TGCAGTGCGGAAAAGCAGGAGTCCTATGGCTACACCTTC

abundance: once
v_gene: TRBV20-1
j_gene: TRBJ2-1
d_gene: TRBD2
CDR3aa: CSARPPGTSGNYNEQFF
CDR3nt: TGCAGTGCTAGGCCCCCCGGGACTAGCGGGAACTACAATGAGCAGTTCTTC

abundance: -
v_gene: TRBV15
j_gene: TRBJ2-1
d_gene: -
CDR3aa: CATSDAGTGWDEQFF
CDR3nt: TGTGCCACCAGCGACGCCGGGACCGGGTGGGATGAGCAGTTCTTC

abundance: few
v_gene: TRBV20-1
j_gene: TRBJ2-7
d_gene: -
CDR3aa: CSARYGLGFEQYF
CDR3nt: TGCAGTGCTAGATACGGGCTAGGATTCGAGCAGTACTTC

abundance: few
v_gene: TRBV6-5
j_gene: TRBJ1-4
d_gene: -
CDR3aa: CASSYSGGPNEKLFF
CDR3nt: TGTGCCAGCAGTTACTCTGGGGGGCCGAATGAAAAACTGTTTTTT

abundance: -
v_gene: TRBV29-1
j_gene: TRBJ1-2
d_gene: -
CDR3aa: CSVEGRRLDGYTF
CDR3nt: TGCAGCGTGGAGGGGCGAAGACTAGATGGCTACACCTTC

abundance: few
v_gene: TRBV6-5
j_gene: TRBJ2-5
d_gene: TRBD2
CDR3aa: CASSYFRTSGIRETQYF
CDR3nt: TGTGCCAGCAGTTACTTCAGGACTAGCGGGATTCGGGAGACCCAGTACTTC

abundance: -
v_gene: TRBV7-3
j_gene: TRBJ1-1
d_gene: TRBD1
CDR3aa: CASSLTGGGNTEAFF
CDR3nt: TGTGCCAGCAGCTTAACAGGGGGCGGGAACACTGAAGCTTTCTTT

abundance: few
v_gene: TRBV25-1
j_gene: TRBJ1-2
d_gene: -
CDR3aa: CASSELSGPSYGYTF
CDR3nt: TGTGCCAGCAGTGAATTATCAGGGCCCAGCTATGGCTACACCTTC